This T cell receptor beta chain was captured in a study of T cell responses to AZD1222 COVID-19 vaccine. TCRdb's copy holds only in-frame clones and misses some; the assay was immunoSEQ multiplex PCR. The table records roughly 150,000 clones, approximately 89% of them present only once. CDR1 is SEHNR, CDR2 FQNEAQ, per germline (reference sequence). V lost 5 bases to trimming and J lost 4 bases, with 18 bases between them. The CDR3 totals 15 residues. The V call is TRBV7-9, the J call TRBJ2-7; the D gene could be TRBD1 or TRBD2 (6 bases each). The starting material was peripheral blood, obtained on day 0 of AZD1222 vaccination. The receptor was derived from an adult in good health. As DNA, the CDR3 is TGTGCCAGCAGCGTCAACAGGGACTCCCAATACGAGCAGTACTTC. Its protein product is CASSVNRDSQYEQYF.